This is a list of T cell receptor beta chains from one sample in a study of blood T cell repertoires in COVID-19. Assay used: immunoSEQ multiplex PCR; TCRdb lists only in-frame clones, some missing. Of 250,000 or so clones in the sample, roughly four fifths are singletons; the top ten hold roughly 3.1%. The sample was PBMCs or T cells enriched from blood (not recorded which). The receptors were sampled from a man aged 45 to 65 who had recovered from COVID-19. CDR3s leave out the opening cysteine and the closing phenylalanine or tryptophan.

V gene	J gene	CDR3 protein
TRBV11-3	TRBJ2-1	ASSLGMVAGATDEQF
TRBV5-4	TRBJ2-7	ASSLRTSGNEQY
TRBV3-1/TRBV3-2	TRBJ2-5	ASSPLVNGETQY
TRBV7-2	TRBJ2-5	ASSLRLSGETQY
TRBV7-2	TRBJ1-5	ASSLGALGGQPQH
TRBV5-4	TRBJ2-7	ASSRAGTSEQY
TRBV9	TRBJ2-7	ASSVGRSSYEQY
TRBV5-5	TRBJ2-1	ASQTGTRYDDEQF
TRBV12-5	TRBJ1-6	ASGEDFNNSPLH
TRBV15	TRBJ1-2	ATSGADRGTYGYT
TRBV24-1	TRBJ1-5	AIVGRRGYQPQH
TRBV10-3	TRBJ2-7	AISELPGDEQY
TRBV24-1	TRBJ2-1	ATSEASGGPEQF
TRBV5-1	TRBJ1-2	ASSLVQGDSRYT
TRBV27	TRBJ1-5	ASSFSGVQPQH
TRBV25-1	TRBJ2-7	ASSEDRGFSYEQY
TRBV5-1	TRBJ2-2	ASSLELLDTGELF
TRBV6-2/TRBV6-3	TRBJ2-5	ASSGRTGQETQY
TRBV5-5	TRBJ2-7	ASSLMWGQINSYEQY
TRBV29-1	TRBJ1-4	SGLDTGGDEKLF
TRBV6-4	TRBJ1-2	ASRAAGGNYGYT
TRBV28	TRBJ1-2	ASSLRHLWGYT
TRBV7-2	TRBJ2-2	ASSPSGRGTGELF
TRBV3-1/TRBV3-2	TRBJ2-2	ASSSTAKTGELF
TRBV5-8	TRBJ2-7	ASSLQGFSSYEQY
TRBV7-9	TRBJ2-5	ASSLASLAAEAQY
TRBV19	TRBJ1-2	ASRFGGGYT
TRBV5-1	TRBJ2-1	ASSDLTRGEQF
TRBV12-3/TRBV12-4	TRBJ1-2	ASSSGRFYGYT
TRBV12-3/TRBV12-4	TRBJ2-3	ASSLRTDTQY
TRBV11-2	TRBJ2-3	ASTRRREGSDTQY
TRBV5-4	TRBJ2-6	ASSAKTGANVLT
TRBV5-1	TRBJ1-2	ASSGGGVALNRRYGYT
TRBV29-1	TRBJ2-7	SVDGPGQGRWEQY
TRBV18	TRBJ1-3	ASSPTDSGGSGNTIY
TRBV7-2	TRBJ2-5	ASSLGRGGETQY
TRBV2	TRBJ2-3	ASMGGNSDTQY
TRBV23-1	TRBJ2-7	ASSQSPGINSYEQY
TRBV24-1	TRBJ2-3	ATRASFTDTQY
TRBV24-1	TRBJ2-3	ATSDSTFGRTDTQY
TRBV12-3/TRBV12-4	TRBJ1-4	ASSFRGDQLF
TRBV10-1	TRBJ1-2	ASSESTGGRGYT
TRBV11-1	TRBJ2-3	ASSSAREGTDTQY
TRBV27	TRBJ1-4	ASSSYQGTTNEKLF
TRBV20-1	TRBJ1-3	SASQGSGNTIY
TRBV29-1	TRBJ1-1	SARRGVLVSEAF
TRBV7-9	TRBJ1-5	ASSSEGSSNQPQH
TRBV5-1	TRBJ2-3	ASSPLGGTVDTQY
TRBV6-5	TRBJ2-1	AVAGGRRGGEQF
TRBV5-1	TRBJ1-4	ASSLFATNEKLF
TRBV27	TRBJ2-5	ASMPGLAGVEETQY
TRBV30	TRBJ2-2	ARGVAGNTGELF
TRBV5-1	TRBJ2-3	ARGGGRGLRTDTQY
TRBV27	TRBJ1-5	ASSPTLGSRNQPQH
TRBV28	TRBJ2-7	ASSLLPGKGEQY